The rows below give T cell receptor beta chains drawn from one sample of a study of shared clonotypes between healthy human individuals. Sequenced by immunoSEQ multiplex PCR; TCRdb stores in-frame clones only, minus some. The sample lists some 450,000 clones, approximately 80% occurring once. The material sequenced was PBMCs. Every receptor here comes from a woman aged 40 to 50 in good health. Some clones in this sample may be carry-over from other donors' samples. The CDR3 runs from the conserved cysteine through the conserved F or W. The order of the fields is CDR3 protein, V gene, CDR3 length.

cdr3_aa: CASSLGPLAGNSYEQYF; v_call: TRBV5-5; cdr3_length: 17
cdr3_aa: CASSYSGTQETQYF; v_call: TRBV7-2; cdr3_length: 14
cdr3_aa: CASSSSGRAVGYEQYF; v_call: TRBV13; cdr3_length: 16
cdr3_aa: CASSGGGGDLNQPQHF; v_call: TRBV28; cdr3_length: 16
cdr3_aa: CASLTRTYEQYF; v_call: TRBV2; cdr3_length: 12
cdr3_aa: CASSLTSGSSYNEQFF; v_call: TRBV6-5; cdr3_length: 16
cdr3_aa: CASSLPGLSGEQYF; v_call: TRBV27; cdr3_length: 14
cdr3_aa: CASSSEGLAEETQYF; v_call: TRBV7-2; cdr3_length: 15
cdr3_aa: CASSLLGLGQSQHF; v_call: TRBV28; cdr3_length: 14
cdr3_aa: CAWSHGSWKLFF; v_call: TRBV30; cdr3_length: 12
cdr3_aa: CASSQGADFTGELFF; v_call: TRBV9; cdr3_length: 15
cdr3_aa: CASSVGQGLRWGESNEQFF; v_call: TRBV10-2; cdr3_length: 19
cdr3_aa: CASSIPGHPMNYEQYF; v_call: TRBV7-9; cdr3_length: 16
cdr3_aa: CASSPQGSNQPQHF; v_call: TRBV2; cdr3_length: 14
cdr3_aa: CASSHLNPPGSYEQYF; v_call: TRBV19; cdr3_length: 16
cdr3_aa: CSVHLAQSSYEQYF; v_call: TRBV29-1; cdr3_length: 14
cdr3_aa: CASSLARGLAVDEQFF; v_call: TRBV5-6; cdr3_length: 16
cdr3_aa: CASSLREEQFF; v_call: TRBV5-4; cdr3_length: 11
cdr3_aa: CASSFRDTEAFF; v_call: TRBV11-2; cdr3_length: 12
cdr3_aa: CASSGTHPANYGYTF; v_call: TRBV5-1; cdr3_length: 15
cdr3_aa: CASRLLVTGPFNEQFF; v_call: TRBV6-6; cdr3_length: 16
cdr3_aa: CASSFLNRGVYEQYF; v_call: TRBV11-2; cdr3_length: 15
cdr3_aa: CASSRLNTGELFF; v_call: TRBV19; cdr3_length: 13
cdr3_aa: CASSWTSSNEQFF; v_call: TRBV7-3; cdr3_length: 13